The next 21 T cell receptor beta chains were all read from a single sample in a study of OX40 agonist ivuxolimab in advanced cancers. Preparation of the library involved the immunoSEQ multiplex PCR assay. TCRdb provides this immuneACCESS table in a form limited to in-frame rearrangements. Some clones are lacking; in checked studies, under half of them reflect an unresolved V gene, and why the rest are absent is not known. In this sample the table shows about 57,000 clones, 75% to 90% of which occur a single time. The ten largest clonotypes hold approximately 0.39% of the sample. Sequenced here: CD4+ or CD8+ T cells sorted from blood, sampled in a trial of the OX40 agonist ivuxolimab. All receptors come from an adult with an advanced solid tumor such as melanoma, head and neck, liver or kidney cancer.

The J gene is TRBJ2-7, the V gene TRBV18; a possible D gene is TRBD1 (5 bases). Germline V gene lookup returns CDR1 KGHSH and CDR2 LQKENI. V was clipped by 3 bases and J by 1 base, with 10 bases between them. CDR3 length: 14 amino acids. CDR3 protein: CASSPVGQSYEQYF. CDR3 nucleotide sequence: TGTGCCAGCTCACCCGTGGGGCAGTCCTACGAGCAGTACTTC.

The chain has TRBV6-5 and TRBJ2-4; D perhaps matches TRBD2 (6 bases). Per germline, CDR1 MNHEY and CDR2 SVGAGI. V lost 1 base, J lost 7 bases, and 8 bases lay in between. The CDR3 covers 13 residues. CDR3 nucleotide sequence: TGTGCCAGCAGTTACTTACGGGAGAACATTCAGTACTTC. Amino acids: CASSYLRENIQYF.

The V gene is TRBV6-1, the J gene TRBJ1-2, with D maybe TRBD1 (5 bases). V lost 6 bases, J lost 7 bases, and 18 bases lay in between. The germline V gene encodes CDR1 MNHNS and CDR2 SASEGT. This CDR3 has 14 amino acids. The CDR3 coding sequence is TGTGCCAGCAGCCTAACAGGCTCCAATATTGGCTACACCTTC. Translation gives CASSLTGSNIGYTF.

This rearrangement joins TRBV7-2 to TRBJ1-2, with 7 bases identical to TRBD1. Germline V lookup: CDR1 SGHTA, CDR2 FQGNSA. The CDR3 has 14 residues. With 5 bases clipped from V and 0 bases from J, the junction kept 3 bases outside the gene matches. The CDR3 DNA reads TGTGCCAGCAGCAGACAGGGCTCTAACTATGGCTACACCTTC. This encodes CASSRQGSNYGYTF. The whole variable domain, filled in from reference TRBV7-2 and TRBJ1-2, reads GAGVSQSPSNKVTEKGKDVELRCDPISGHTALYWYRQSLGQGLEFLIYFQGNSAPDKSGLPSDRFSAERTGGSVSTLTIQRTQQEDSAVYLCASSRQGSNYGYTFGSGTRLTVV.

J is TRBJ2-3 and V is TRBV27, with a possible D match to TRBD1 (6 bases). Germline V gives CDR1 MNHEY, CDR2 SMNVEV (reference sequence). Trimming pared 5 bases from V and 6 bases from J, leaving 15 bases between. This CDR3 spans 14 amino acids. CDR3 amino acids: CASSLDRWGDTQYF. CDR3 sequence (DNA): TGTGCCAGCAGTCTAGACAGGTGGGGGGATACGCAGTATTTT.

The CDR3 region is CASSLAFVSEQFF. The CDR3 bases are TGTGCCAGCAGCTTAGCGTTTGTAAGTGAGCAGTTCTTC. The rearrangement joins TRBV7-9 to TRBJ2-1; D ambiguous. CDR3 length: 13 residues. V lost 0 bases, J lost 9 bases, and 9 bases lay in between. CDR1 SEHNR and CDR2 FQNEAQ come from the germline V gene (reference sequence).

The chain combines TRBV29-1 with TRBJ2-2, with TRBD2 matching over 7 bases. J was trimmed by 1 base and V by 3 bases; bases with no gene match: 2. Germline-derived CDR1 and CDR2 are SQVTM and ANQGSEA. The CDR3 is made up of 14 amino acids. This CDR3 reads CSVDGLENTGELFF. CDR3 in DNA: TGCAGCGTTGATGGACTAGAGAACACCGGGGAGCTGTTTTTT.

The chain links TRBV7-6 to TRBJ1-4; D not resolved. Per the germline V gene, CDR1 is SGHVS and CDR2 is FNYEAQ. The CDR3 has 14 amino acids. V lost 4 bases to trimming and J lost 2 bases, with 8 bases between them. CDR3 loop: CASSSTGTNEKLFF. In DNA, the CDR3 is TGTGCCAGCAGCTCGACCGGGACTAATGAAAAACTGTTTTTT.

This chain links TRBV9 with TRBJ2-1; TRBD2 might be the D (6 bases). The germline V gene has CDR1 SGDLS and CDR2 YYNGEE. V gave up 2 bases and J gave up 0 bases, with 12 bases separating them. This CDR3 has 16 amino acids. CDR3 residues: CASSVGGTSSYNEQFF. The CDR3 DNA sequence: TGTGCCAGCAGCGTGGGCGGGACGAGCTCCTACAATGAGCAGTTCTTC. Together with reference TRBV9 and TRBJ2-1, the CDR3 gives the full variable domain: DSGVTQTPKHLITATGQRVTLRCSPRSGDLSVYWYQQSLDQGLQFLIQYYNGEERAKGNILERFSAQQFPDLHSELNLSSLELGDSALYFCASSVGGTSSYNEQFFGPGTRLTVL.

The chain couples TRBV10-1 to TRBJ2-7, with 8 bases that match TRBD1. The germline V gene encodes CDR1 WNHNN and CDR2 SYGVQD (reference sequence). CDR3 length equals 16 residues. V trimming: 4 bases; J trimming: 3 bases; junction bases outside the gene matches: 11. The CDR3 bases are TGCGCCAGCAGTGGGTGGACAGGGCCATCCGGCTACGAGCAGTACTTC. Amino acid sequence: CASSGWTGPSGYEQYF.

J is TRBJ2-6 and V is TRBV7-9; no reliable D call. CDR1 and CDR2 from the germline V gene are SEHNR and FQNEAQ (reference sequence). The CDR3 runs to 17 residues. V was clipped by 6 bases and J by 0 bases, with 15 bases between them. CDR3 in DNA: TGTGCCAGCAGTCACAACTTAGATTACTCTGGGGCCAACGTCCTGACTTTC. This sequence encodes CASSHNLDYSGANVLTF.

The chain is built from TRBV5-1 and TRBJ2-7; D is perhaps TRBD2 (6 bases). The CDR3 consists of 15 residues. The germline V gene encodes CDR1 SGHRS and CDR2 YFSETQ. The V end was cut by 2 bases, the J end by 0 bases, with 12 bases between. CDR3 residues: CASSLIGGASYEQYF. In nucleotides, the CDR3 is TGCGCCAGCAGCTTAATAGGAGGGGCCTCCTACGAGCAGTACTTC.

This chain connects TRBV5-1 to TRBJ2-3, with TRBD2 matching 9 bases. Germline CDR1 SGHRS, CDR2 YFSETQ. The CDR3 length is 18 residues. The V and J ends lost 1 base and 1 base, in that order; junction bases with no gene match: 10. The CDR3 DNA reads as TGCGCCAGCAGCTTGCTTGCGGGGGGGCCAGTGGGCACAGATACGCAGTATTTT. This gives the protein CASSLLAGGPVGTDTQYF.

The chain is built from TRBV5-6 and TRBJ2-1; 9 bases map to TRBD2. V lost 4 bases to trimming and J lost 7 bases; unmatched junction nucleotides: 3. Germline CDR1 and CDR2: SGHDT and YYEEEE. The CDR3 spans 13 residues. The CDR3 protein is CASSGLAKNEQFF. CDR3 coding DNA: TGTGCCAGCAGCGGACTAGCGAAAAATGAGCAGTTCTTC.

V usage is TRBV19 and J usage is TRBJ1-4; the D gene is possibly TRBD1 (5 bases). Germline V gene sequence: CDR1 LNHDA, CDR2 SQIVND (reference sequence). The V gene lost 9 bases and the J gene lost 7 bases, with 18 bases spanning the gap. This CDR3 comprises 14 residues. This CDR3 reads CASRGVTAGEKLFF. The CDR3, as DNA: TGTGCCAGCCGGGGGGTTACGGCGGGTGAAAAACTGTTTTTT.

The DNA for the CDR3 is TGTGCCACCAGCAAATCAAAGGGGGCGCTCGGCTATGGCTACACCTTC. Residues: CATSKSKGALGYGYTF. This chain connects TRBV15 to TRBJ1-2; TRBD1 aligns across 7 bases. There are 16 residues in the CDR3. V dropped 4 bases and J dropped 4; count of bases not matched to a gene: 12. Germline CDR1 reads LNHNV; CDR2 reads YYDKDF (reference sequence).

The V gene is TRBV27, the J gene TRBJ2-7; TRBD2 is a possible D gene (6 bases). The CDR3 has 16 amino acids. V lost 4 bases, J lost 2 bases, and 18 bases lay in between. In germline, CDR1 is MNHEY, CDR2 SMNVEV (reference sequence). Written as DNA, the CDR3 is TGTGCCAGCAGTTCCCCCCCCGGAGGGTCCACCTACGAGCAGTACTTC. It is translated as CASSSPPGGSTYEQYF.

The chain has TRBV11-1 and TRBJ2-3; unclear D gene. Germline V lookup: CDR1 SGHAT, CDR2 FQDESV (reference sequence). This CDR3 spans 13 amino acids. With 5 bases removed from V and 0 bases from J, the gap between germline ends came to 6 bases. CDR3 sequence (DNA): TGTGCCAGCAGCGTTTCTAGCACAGATACGCAGTATTTT. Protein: CASSVSSTDTQYF. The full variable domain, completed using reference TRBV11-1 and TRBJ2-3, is EAEVAQSPRYKITEKSQAVAFWCDPISGHATLYWYRQILGQGPELLVQFQDESVVDDSQLPKDRFSAERLKGVDSTLKIQPAELGDSAMYLCASSVSSTDTQYFGPGTRLTVL.

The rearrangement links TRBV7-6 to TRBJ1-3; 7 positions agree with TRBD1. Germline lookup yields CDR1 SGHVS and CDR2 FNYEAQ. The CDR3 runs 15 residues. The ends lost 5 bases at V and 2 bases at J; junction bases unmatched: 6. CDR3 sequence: CASSLQGQTGNTIYF. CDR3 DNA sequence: TGTGCCAGCAGCCTACAGGGACAGACTGGAAACACCATATATTTT.

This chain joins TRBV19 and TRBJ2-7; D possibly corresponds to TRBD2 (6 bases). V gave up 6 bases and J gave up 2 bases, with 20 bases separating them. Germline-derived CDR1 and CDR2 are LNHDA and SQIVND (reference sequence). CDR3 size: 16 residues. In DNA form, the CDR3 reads TGTGCCAGTAGCCCTTCCGGGACTCTAAGGGCCTACGAGCAGTACTTC. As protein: CASSPSGTLRAYEQYF. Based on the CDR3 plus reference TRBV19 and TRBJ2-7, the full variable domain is DGGITQSPKYLFRKEGQNVTLSCEQNLNHDAMYWYRQDPGQGLRLIYYSQIVNDFQKGDIAEGYSVSREKKESFPLTVTSAQKNPTAFYLCASSPSGTLRAYEQYFGPGTRLTVT.

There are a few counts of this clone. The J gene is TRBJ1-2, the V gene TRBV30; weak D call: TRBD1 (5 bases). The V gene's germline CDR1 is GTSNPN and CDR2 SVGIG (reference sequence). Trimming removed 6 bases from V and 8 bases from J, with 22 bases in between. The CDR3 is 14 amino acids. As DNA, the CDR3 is TGTGCCTGCCCAAGGGGAGGGGCCCAGAGCGGCTACACCTTC. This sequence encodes CACPRGGAQSGYTF.